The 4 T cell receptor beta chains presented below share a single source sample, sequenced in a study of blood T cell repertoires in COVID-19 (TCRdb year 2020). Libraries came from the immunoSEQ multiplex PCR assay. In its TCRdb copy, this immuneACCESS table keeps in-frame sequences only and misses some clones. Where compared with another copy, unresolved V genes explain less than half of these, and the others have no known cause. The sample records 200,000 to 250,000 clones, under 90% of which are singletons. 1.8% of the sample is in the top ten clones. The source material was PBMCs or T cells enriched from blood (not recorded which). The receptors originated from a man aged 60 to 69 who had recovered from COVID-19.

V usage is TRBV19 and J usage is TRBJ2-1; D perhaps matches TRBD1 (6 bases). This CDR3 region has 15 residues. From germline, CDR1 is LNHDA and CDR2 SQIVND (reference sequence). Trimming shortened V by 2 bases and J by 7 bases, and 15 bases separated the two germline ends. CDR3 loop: CASSIWAQGVNEQFF. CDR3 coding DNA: TGTGCCAGTAGTATATGGGCACAGGGAGTAAATGAGCAGTTCTTC. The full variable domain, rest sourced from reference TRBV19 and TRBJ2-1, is DGGITQSPKYLFRKEGQNVTLSCEQNLNHDAMYWYRQDPGQGLRLIYYSQIVNDFQKGDIAEGYSVSREKKESFPLTVTSAQKNPTAFYLCASSIWAQGVNEQFFGPGTRLTVL.

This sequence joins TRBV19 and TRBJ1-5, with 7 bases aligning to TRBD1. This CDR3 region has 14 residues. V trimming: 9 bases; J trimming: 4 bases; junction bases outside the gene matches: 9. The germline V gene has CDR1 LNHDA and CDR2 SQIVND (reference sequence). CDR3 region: CARTSGTVNQPQHF. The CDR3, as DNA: TGTGCCAGAACTTCCGGGACAGTTAATCAGCCCCAGCATTTT.

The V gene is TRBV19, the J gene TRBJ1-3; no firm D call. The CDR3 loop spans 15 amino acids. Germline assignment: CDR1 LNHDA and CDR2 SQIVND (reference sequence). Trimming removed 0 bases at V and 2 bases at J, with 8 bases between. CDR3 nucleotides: TGTGCCAGTAGTATAGACGGGGAAACTGGAAACACCATATATTTT. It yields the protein CASSIDGETGNTIYF.

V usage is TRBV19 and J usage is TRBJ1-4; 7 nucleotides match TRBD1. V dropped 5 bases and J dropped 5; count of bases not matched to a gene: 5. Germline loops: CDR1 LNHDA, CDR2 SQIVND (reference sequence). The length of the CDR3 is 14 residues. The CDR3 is CASSGRQGNEKLFF. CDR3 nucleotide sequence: TGTGCCAGTAGTGGTAGACAGGGAAATGAAAAACTGTTTTTT.